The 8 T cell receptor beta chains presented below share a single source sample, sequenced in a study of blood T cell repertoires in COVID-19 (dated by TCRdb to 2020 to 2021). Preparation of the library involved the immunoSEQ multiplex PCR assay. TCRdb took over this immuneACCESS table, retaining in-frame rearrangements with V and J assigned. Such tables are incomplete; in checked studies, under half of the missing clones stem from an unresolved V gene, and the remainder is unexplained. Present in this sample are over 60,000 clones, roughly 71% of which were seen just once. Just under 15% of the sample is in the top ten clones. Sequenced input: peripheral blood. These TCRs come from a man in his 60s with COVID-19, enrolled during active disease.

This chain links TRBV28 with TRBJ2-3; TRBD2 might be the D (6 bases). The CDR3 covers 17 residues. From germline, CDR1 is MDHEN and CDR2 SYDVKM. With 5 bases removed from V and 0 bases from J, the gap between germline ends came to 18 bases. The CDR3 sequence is CASSSLSGVTSTDTQYF. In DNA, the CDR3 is TGTGCCAGCAGTAGCCTCTCGGGAGTAACTAGCACAGATACGCAGTATTTT. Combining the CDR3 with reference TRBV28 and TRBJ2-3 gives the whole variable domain DVKVTQSSRYLVKRTGEKVFLECVQDMDHENMFWYRQDPGLGLRLIYFSYDVKMKEKGDIPEGYSVSREKKERFSLILESASTNQTSMYLCASSSLSGVTSTDTQYFGPGTRLTVL.

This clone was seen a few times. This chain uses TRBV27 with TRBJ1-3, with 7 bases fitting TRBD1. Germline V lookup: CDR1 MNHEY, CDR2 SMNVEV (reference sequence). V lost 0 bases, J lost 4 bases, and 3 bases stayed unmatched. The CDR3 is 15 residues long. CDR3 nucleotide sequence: TGTGCCAGCAGTTTATCCGGGGGACAGGGAAACACCATATATTTT. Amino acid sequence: CASSLSGGQGNTIYF.

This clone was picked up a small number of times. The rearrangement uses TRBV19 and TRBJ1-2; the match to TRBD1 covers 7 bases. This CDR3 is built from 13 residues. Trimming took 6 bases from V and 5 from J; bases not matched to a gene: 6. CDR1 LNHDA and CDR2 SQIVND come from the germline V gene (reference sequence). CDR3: CASSDRESYGYTF. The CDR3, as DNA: TGTGCCAGTAGCGACAGGGAAAGTTATGGCTACACCTTC.

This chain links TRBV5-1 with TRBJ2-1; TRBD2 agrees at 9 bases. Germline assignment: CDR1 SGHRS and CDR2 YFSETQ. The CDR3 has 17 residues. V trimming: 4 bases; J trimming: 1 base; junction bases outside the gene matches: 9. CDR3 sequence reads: CASSPGTSIGSYNEQFF. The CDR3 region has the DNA TGCGCCAGCAGCCCGGGGACTAGCATAGGGTCCTACAATGAGCAGTTCTTC.

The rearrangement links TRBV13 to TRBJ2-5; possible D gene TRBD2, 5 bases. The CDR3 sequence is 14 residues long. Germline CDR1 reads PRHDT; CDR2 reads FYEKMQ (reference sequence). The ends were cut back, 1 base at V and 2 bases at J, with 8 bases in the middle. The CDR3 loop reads CASSLEAAQETQYF. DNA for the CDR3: TGTGCCAGCAGCTTAGAAGCGGCTCAAGAGACCCAGTACTTC.

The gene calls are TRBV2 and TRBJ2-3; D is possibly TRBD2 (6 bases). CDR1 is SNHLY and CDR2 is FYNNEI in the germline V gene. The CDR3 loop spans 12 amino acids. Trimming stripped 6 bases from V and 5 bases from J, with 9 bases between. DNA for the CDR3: TGTGCCAGCAGACGGGAGTTAGATACGCAGTATTTT. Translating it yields CASRRELDTQYF.

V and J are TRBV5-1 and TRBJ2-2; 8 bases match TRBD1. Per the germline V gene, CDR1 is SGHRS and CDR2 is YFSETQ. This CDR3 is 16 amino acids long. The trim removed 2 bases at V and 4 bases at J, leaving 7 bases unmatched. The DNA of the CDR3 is TGCGCCAGCAGCTTCCAGGCAGGGGGCTTCACCGGGGAGCTGTTTTTT. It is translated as CASSFQAGGFTGELFF. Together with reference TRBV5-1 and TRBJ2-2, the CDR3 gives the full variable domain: KAGVTQTPRYLIKTRGQQVTLSCSPISGHRSVSWYQQTPGQGLQFLFEYFSETQRNKGNFPGRFSGRQFSNSRSEMNVSTLELGDSALYLCASSFQAGGFTGELFFGEGSRLTVL.

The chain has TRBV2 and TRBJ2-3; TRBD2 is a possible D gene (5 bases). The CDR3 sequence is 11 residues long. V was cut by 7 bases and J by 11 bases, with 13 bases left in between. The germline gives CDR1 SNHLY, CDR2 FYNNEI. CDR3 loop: CASTGRELQYF. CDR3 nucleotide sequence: TGTGCCAGCACCGGAAGGGAGTTGCAGTATTTT.